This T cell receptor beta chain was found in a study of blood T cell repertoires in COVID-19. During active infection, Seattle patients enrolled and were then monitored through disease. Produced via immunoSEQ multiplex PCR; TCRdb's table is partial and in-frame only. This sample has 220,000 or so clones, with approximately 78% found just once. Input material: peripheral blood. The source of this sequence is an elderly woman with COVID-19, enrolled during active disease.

The CDR3 protein is CASSELEGRTEAFF. The CDR3 DNA sequence: TGTGCCAGCAGCGAACTCGAAGGGAGAACTGAAGCTTTCTTT. The rearrangement uses TRBV6-6 and TRBJ1-1; no firm D call. CDR3 length: 14 amino acids. The germline CDR1 and CDR2 sequences are MNHNY and SVGAGI (reference sequence). V was clipped by 6 bases and J by 5 bases, with 16 bases between them.